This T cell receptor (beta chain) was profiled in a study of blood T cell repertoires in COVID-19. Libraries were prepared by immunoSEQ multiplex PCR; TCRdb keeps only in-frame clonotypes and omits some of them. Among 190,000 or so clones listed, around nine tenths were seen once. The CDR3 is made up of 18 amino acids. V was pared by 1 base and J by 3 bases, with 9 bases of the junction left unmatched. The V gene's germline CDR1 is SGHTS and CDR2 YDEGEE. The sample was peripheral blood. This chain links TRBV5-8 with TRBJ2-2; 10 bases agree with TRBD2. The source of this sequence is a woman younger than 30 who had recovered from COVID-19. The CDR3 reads CASSLSLTSGTDTGELFF. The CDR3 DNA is TGTGCCAGCAGCTTGTCCCTAACTAGCGGGACCGACACCGGGGAGCTGTTTTTT.